One TCR beta chain is described in this entry. What this receptor recognizes is not known. Per-base qualities were not stored, and no clone one base away is much larger. This specimen belongs to a study of shared clonotypes between healthy human individuals (TCRdb year 2020). General notes on the study: A couple of women and three men aged 18 to 49 years were included in the cohort. To estimate repertoire size and how much clonotypes are shared between individuals, the study performed deep sequencing of blood TCR repertoires from roughly five healthy adults. Different laboratories and diverse techniques were used to prepare libraries and sequence TCR repertoires, to increase sequencing depth and limit assay-specific biases. Each donor's leukapheresis produced roughly between roughly 0.85 and 9.5 billion PBMCs. Here is what the overall study found, with its caveats: The small number of donors limited the genetic and exposure-history diversity represented. Sampling was restricted to blood, and TCR repertoires in tissues likely differ from the TCR repertoires found in blood. Pairwise subsampling led to the expectation that sequencing depth would affect the degree of clonotype sharing among donors.

TCR CDR3 regions were amplified from genomic DNA by multiplex PCR using the deep immunoSEQ assay. Extracted genomic DNA from each cell subset was distributed evenly across all wells of several immunoSEQ 96-well plates, and each plate was treated as a replicate. For unsorted PBMC, about 300 ng genomic DNA, equal to tens of thousands of T cell genomes, was loaded into each replicate PCR. Genomic DNA from unsorted PBMC was sequenced over ten immunoSEQ deep assay plates. Purified libraries were quantified with a Qubit 3.0 fluorometer, sized on a Bioanalyzer 2100, and re-quantified with the KAPA Library Quantification kit. Every immunoSEQ 96-well plate was sequenced on a separate single-read 150-cycle Illumina NextSeq 550 flow cell. Per the source publication's procedure: Because only junctional sequences without quality scores were contained in the immunoSEQ output, filtering matching that applied to full-length reads could not be performed. Sequences were annotated with PyIR, a Python wrapper for IgBLAST v1.9, using IMGT germline references to assign V/J genes and CDR3. Any read was removed if the V/J assignment was weak (E-value above 1e-6), the CDR3 was missing, or the read contained stop codons, out-of-frame junctions, or ambiguous translated residues. V3J clonotypes were defined as sequences sharing an identical inferred V gene, J gene, and CDR3 amino acid sequence. To compute the percentage overlap between repertoires, the number of shared unique clonotypes was divided by the size of the smaller repertoire. Three approaches were used to assess repertoire richness: RTK rarefaction, the Chao1 estimator, and Recon v2.1 estimates of unobserved clonotypes. TCRdb took over this immuneACCESS table, retaining in-frame rearrangements with V and J assigned. Such tables are incomplete; in checked studies, under half of the missing clones stem from an unresolved V gene, and the remainder is unexplained. For V, J and clone size, that table is used; D and trimming come from the DNA. The sample records fewer than 600,000 clones, 79% of which are singletons. Of the sample, 13% is held by the ten largest clones.

Its CDR3 holds 15 amino acids, cysteine through phenylalanine. The read is trimmed to its CDR3 DNA, 45 bases read in frame from base 1. Compared with germline, V lacks 5 bases and J lacks 0 bases; bases without a gene match: 4. Per the germline V gene, SGHTA is the CDR1 and FQGNSA is the CDR2. The donors were healthy, HIV-negative adults with no recently reported acute infections or vaccinations. Every donor was a Caucasian adult living in Nashville, Tennessee, USA. In the unsorted samples, approximately 82 million PBMCs were counted, and genomic DNA was extracted using the QIAamp DNA Blood Mini kit. Blood was obtained by leukapheresis, after which PBMCs were separated by Ficoll-Histopaque density gradient centrifugation and cryopreserved in liquid nitrogen vapor phase.

The sequencing input was PBMCs. The chain links TRBV7-2 with TRBJ2-1; 7 bases in between match TRBD2. The sequence was collected from a woman in her 40s in good health. Some clones in this sample may be carry-over from other donors' samples. The CDR3 corresponds to CASSPASGSYNEQFF. The bases read TGTGCCAGCAGCCCTGCTAGCGGCTCCTACAATGAGCAGTTCTTC.